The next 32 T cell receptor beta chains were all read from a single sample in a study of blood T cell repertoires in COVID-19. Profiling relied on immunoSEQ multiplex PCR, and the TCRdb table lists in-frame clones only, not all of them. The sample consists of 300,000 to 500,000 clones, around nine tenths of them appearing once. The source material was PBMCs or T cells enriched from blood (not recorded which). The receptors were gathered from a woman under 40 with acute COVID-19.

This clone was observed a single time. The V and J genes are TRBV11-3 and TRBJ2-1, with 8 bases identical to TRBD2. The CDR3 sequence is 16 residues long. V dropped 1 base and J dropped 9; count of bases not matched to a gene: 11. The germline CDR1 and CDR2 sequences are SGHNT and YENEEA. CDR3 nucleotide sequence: TGTGCCAGCAGCTTAGTTAGCGGGAAATCCCCCAGTGAGCAGTTCTTC. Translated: CASSLVSGKSPSEQFF.

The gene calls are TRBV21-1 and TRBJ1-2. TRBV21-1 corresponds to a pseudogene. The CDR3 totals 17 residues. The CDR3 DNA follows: TGTGCCAGCGCAGGAGACGTGACGGGGAGTGTCGGCTATGGCTACACCTTC. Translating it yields CASAGDVTGSVGYGYTF.

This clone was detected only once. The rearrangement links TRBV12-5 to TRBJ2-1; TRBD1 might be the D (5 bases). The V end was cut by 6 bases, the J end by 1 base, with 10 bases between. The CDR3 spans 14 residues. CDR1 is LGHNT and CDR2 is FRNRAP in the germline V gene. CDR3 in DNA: TGTGCTAGTGGGGGCGACAGATCCTACAATGAGCAGTTCTTC. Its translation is CASGGDRSYNEQFF.

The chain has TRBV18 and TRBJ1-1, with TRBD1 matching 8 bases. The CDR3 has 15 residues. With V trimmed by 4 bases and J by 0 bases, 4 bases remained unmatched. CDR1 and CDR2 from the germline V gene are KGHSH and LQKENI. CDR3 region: CASSLGTGLNTEAFF. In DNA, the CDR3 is TGTGCCAGCTCACTCGGGACAGGATTGAACACTGAAGCTTTCTTT. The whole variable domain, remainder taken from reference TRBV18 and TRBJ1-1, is NAGVMQNPRHLVRRRGQEARLRCSPMKGHSHVYWYRQLPEEGLKFMVYLQKENIIDESGMPKERFSAEFPKEGPSILRIQQVVRGDSAAYFCASSLGTGLNTEAFFGQGTRLTVV.

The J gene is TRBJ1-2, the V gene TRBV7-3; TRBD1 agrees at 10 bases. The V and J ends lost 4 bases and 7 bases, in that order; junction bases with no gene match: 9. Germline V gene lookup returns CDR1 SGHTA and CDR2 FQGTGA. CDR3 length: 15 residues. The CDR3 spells CASSSELRDRGGYTF. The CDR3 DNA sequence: TGTGCCAGCAGCTCGGAGCTCCGGGACAGGGGTGGCTACACCTTC.

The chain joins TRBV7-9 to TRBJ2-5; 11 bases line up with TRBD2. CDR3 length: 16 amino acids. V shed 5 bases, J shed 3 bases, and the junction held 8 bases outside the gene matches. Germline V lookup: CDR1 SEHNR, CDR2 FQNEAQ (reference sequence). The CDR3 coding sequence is TGTGCCAGCAGCCAAATTTATAGCGGGGGGGAAGAGACCCAGTACTTC. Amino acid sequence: CASSQIYSGGEETQYF.

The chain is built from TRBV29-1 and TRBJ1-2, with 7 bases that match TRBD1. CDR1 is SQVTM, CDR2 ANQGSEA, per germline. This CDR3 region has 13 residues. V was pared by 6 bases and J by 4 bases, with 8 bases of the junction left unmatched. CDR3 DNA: TGCAGCGTCGGGACAGTTGTCGGCTATGGCTACACCTTC. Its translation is CSVGTVVGYGYTF.

CDR3 DNA sequence: TGTGCCAGCAGCTACAGACACACAGATACGCAGTATTTT. Its protein is CASSYRHTDTQYF. The chain couples TRBV2 to TRBJ2-3; D uncertain. Trimming removed 6 bases from V and 2 bases from J, with 9 bases in between. CDR1 and CDR2 (germline): SNHLY, FYNNEI. The CDR3 runs 13 residues. Using reference TRBV2 and TRBJ2-3 for the parts outside the CDR3, the full variable domain is EPEVTQTPSHQVTQMGQEVILRCVPISNHLYFYWYRQILGQKVEFLVSFYNNEISEKSEIFDDQFSVERPDGSNFTLKIRSTKLEDSAMYFCASSYRHTDTQYFGPGTRLTVL.

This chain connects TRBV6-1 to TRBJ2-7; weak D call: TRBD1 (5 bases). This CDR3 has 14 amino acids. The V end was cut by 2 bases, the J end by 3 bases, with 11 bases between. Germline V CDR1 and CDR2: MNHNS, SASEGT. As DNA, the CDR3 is TGTGCCAGCAGTGAATTGGGCAGGGTCTACGAGCAGTACTTC. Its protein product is CASSELGRVYEQYF.

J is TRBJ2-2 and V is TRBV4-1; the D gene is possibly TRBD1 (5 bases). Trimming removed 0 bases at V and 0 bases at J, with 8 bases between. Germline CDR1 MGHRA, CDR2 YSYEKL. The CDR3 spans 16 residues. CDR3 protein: CASSQEPGPNTGELFF. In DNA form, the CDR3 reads TGCGCCAGCAGCCAAGAGCCAGGGCCGAACACCGGGGAGCTGTTTTTT.

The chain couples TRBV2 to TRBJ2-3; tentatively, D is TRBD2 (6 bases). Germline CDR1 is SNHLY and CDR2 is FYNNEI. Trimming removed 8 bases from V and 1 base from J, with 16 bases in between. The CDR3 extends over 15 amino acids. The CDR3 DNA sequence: TGTGCCAGCCGAAACCCCGGGACTGGCACAGATACGCAGTATTTT. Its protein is CASRNPGTGTDTQYF.

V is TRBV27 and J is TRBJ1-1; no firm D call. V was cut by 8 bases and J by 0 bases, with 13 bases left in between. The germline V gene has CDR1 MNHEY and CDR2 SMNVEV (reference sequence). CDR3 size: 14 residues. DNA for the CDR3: TGTGCCAGCTCGCCCCTGAGGGTGAACACTGAAGCTTTCTTT. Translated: CASSPLRVNTEAFF.

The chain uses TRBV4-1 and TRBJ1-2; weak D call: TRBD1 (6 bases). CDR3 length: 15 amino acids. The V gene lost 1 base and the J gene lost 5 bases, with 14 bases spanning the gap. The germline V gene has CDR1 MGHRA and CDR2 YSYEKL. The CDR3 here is CASSQVPGETYGYTF. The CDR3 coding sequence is TGCGCCAGCAGCCAAGTACCAGGGGAGACTTATGGCTACACCTTC.

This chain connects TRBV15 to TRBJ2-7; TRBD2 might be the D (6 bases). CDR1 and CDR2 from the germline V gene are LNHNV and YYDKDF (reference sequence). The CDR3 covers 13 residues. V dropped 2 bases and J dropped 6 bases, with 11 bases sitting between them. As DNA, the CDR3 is TGTGCCACCAGCAGATCTAGTAGCGGCGAGCAGTACTTC. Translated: CATSRSSSGEQYF.

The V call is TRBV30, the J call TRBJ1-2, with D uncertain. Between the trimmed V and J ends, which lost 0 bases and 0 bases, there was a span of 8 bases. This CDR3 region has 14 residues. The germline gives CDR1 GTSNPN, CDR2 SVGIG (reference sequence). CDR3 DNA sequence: TGTGCCTGGAGTGTAGCGGGAGCTAACTATGGCTACACCTTC. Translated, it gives CAWSVAGANYGYTF.

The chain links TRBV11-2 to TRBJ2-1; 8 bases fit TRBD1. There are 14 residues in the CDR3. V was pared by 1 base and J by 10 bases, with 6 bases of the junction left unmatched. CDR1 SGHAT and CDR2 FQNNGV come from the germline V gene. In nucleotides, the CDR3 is TGTGCCAGCAGCTTAGGATCAGGGGGCATAGAGCAGTTCTTC. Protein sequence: CASSLGSGGIEQFF.

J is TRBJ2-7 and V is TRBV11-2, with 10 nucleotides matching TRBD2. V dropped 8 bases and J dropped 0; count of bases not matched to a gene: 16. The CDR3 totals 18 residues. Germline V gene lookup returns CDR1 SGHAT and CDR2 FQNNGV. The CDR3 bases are TGTGCCAGCGGGCTACCTGGGCTAGCGGGGGACCTCTCCTACGAGCAGTACTTC. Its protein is CASGLPGLAGDLSYEQYF. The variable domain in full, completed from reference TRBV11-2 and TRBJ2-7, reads EAGVAQSPRYKIIEKRQSVAFWCNPISGHATLYWYQQILGQGPKLLIQFQNNGVVDDSQLPKDRFSAERLKGVDSTLKIQPAKLEDSAVYLCASGLPGLAGDLSYEQYFGPGTRLTVT.

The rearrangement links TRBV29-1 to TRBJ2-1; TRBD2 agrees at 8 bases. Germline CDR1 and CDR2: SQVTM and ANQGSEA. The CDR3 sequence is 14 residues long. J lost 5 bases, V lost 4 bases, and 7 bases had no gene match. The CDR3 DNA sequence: TGCAGCGTTGCCCAGCGGGGGCCGCACAATGAGCAGTTCTTC. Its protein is CSVAQRGPHNEQFF.

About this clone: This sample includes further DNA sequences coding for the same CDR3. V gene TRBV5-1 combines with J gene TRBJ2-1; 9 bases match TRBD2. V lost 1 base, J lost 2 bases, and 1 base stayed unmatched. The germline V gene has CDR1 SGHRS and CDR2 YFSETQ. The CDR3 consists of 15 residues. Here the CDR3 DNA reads TGCGCCAGCAGCTTGAGCGGGGGGCCCTACAATGAGCAGTTCTTC. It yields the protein CASSLSGGPYNEQFF.

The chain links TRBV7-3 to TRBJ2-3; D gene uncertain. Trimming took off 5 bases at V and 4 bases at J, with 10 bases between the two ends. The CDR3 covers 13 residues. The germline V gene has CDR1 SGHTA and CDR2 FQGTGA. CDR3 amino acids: CASSLARSDTQYF. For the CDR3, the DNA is TGTGCCAGCAGCCTTGCGAGGTCAGATACGCAGTATTTT.

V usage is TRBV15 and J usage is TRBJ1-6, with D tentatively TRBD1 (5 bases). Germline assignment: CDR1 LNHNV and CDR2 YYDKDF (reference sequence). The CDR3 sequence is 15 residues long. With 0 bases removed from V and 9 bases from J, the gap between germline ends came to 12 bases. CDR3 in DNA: TGTGCCACCAGCAGAGATTTGGCAGGGATTTCACCCCTCCACTTT. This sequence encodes CATSRDLAGISPLHF.

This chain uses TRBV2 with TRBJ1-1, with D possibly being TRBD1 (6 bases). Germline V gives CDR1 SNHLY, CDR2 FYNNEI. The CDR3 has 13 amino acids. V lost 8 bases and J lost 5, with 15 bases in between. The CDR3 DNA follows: TGTGCCAGCGGCGCCAGGGGCGGTACTGAAGCTTTCTTT. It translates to CASGARGGTEAFF.

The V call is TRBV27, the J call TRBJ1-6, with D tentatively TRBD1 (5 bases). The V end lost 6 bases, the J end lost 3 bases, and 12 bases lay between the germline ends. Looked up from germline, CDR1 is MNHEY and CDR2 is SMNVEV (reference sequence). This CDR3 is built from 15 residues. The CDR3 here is CASREQEFYNSPLHF. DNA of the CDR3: TGTGCCAGCAGGGAACAGGAATTCTATAATTCACCCCTCCACTTT.

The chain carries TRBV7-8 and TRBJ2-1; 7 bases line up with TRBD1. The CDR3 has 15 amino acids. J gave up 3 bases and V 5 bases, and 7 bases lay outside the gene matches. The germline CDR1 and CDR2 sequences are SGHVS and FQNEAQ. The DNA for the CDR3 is TGTGCCAGCAGCGTACGACAGGGTAGCTACAATGAGCAGTTCTTC. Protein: CASSVRQGSYNEQFF.

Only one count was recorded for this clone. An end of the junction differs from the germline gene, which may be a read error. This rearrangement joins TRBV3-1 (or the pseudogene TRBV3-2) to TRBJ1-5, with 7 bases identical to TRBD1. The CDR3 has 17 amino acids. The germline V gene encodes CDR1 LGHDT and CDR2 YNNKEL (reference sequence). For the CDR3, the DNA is TGTGCCAGCAGCCAAGAGCTAATAGGGGACAGCACTCAGCCCCAGCATTTT. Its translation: CASSQELIGDSTQPQHF.

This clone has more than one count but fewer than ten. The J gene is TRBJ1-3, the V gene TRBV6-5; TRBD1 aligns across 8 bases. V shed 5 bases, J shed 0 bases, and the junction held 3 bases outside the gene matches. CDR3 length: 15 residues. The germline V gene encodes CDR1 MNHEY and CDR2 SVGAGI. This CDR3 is CASSPDRGSGNTIYF. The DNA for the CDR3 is TGTGCCAGCAGTCCTGACAGGGGCTCTGGAAACACCATATATTTT.

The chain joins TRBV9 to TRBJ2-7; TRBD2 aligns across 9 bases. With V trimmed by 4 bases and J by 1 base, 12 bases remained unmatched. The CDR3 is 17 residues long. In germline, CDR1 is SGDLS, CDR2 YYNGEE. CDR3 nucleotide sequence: TGTGCCAGCAGCAACCCCAGTAGCGGGGGCTATTCCTACGAGCAGTACTTC. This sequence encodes CASSNPSSGGYSYEQYF.

The CDR3 DNA reads as TGTGCCAGCAGCTTAAATCCAGCAGGGGGAGGAAACACCATATATTTT. Translated, it gives CASSLNPAGGGNTIYF. The chain carries TRBV7-9 and TRBJ1-3; 7 bases are shared with TRBD1. CDR1 SEHNR and CDR2 FQNEAQ come from the germline V gene (reference sequence). This CDR3 spans 16 amino acids. V lost 2 bases, J lost 4 bases, and 8 bases stayed unmatched.

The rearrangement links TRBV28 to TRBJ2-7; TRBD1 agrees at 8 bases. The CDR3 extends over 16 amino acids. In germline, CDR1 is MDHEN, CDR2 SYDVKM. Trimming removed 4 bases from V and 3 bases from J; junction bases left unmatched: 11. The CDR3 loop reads CASSSLGQGSLYEQYF. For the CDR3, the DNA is TGTGCCAGCAGTTCGCTAGGACAGGGTAGTCTCTACGAGCAGTACTTC. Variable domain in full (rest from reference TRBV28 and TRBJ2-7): DVKVTQSSRYLVKRTGEKVFLECVQDMDHENMFWYRQDPGLGLRLIYFSYDVKMKEKGDIPEGYSVSREKKERFSLILESASTNQTSMYLCASSSLGQGSLYEQYFGPGTRLTVT.

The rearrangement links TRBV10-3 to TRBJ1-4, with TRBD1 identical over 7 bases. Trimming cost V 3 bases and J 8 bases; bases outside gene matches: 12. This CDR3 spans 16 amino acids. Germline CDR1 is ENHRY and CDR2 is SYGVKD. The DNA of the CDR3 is TGTGCCATCAGTGACCCCGAACAGGGGATTGGGGAAAAACTGTTTTTT. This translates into CAISDPEQGIGEKLFF.

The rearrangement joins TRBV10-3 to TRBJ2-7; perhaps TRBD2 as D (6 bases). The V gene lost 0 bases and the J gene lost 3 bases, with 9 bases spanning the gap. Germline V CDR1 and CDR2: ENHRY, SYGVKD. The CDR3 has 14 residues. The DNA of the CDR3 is TGTGCCATCAGTGAGTCGGGGGGAGACTACGAGCAGTACTTC. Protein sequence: CAISESGGDYEQYF.

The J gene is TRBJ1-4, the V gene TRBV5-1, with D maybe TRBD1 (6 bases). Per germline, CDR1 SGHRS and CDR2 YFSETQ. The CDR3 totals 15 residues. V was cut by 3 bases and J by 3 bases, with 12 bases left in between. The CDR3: CASSSQGPANEKLFF. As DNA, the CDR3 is TGCGCCAGCAGCTCCCAGGGGCCGGCTAATGAAAAACTGTTTTTT.